This TCR beta chain was sequenced for a study of T-cell memory formation after mild COVID-19. About the study: TCR clusters were largely donor specific.

Study-wide points: Clones contracting across day 15 to 85 had a balanced CD4/CD8 profile; later expanding clones leaned CD4+.

Trimming took 2 bases from V and 0 from J, leaving 5 bases between them. The CDR3 consists of 14 residues. The germline gives CDR1 ENHRY, CDR2 SYGVKD. TCRdb ran MiXCR on the 5' RACE reads and lists one entry per CDR3 protein. The sample carries about 470,000 distinct CDR3 sequences, 20% to 30% recorded once. For this clonotype: As yet, its antigen is unknown.

The sequencing input was PBMCs or a T cell subset sorted from them (not recorded which). The source is an adult woman who had mild COVID-19 (a few samples of this study predate the infection). Cell type and time point are not known. The chain recombines TRBV10-3 with TRBJ2-1; D is undetermined. CDR3 in amino acids: CAISEADSYNEQFF. Written as DNA, the CDR3 is TGTGCCATCAGTGAGGCGGACTCCTACAATGAGCAGTTCTTC.